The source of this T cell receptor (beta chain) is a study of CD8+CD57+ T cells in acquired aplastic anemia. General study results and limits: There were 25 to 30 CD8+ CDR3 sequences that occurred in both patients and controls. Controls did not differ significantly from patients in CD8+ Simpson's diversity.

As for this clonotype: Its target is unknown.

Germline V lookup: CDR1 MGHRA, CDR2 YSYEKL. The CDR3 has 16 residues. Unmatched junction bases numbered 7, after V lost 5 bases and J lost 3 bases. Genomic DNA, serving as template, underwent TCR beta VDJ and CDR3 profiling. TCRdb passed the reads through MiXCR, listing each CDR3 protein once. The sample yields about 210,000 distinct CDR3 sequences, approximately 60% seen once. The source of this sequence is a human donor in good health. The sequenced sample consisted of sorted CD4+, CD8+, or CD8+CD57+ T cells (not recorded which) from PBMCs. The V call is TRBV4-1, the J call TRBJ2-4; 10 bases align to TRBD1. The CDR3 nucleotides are TGCGCCAGCAGCTTCGGGACAGGGGTAGTCAAAAACATTCAGTACTTC. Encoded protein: CASSFGTGVVKNIQYF.